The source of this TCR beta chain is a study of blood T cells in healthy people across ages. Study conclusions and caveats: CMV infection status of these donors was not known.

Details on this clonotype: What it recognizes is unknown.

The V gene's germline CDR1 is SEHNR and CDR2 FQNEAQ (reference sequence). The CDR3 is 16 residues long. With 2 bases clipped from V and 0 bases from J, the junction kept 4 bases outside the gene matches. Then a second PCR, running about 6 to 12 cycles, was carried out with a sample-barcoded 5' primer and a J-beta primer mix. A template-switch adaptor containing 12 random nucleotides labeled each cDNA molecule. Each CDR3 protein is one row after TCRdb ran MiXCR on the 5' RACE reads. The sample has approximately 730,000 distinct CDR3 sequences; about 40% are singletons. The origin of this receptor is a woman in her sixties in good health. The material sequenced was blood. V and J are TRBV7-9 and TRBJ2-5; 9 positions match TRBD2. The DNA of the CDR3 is TGTGCCAGCAGCTTAAGACTAGCGGCGTACCAAGAGACCCAGTACTTC. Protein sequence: CASSLRLAAYQETQYF.